This T cell receptor (beta chain) emerged from a study of blood T cell repertoires in COVID-19. Study information: From the United States, Italy and Spain came samples of acute and convalescent COVID-19. PBMCs, B-cell-depleted T cells, or T cells provided the cDNA or gDNA that made up the material.

Germline lookup yields CDR1 SEHNR and CDR2 FQNEAQ (reference sequence). There are 16 residues in the CDR3. V was shortened by 0 bases and J by 5 bases, with 16 bases between the two germline ends. Original handling: Reference gene primer amplification gave nucleated cell count estimates. Clones were read by immunoSEQ multiplex PCR, and TCRdb kept only the in-frame ones, dropping some. The V and J calls and clone size are taken from that table; D and trimming were inferred from the DNA. The sample lists around 270,000 clones; roughly 86% were seen once. The chain carries TRBV7-9 and TRBJ1-2; no clear D. Sequencing was performed on peripheral blood. The clonotype was recovered from a woman aged 55-70 years with COVID-19, enrolled during active disease. CDR3 amino acids: CASSLARGAETYGYTF. In nucleotides, the CDR3 is TGTGCCAGCAGCTTAGCGCGAGGCGCAGAAACGTATGGCTACACCTTC.